Shown below are 11 T cell receptor beta chains from a single sample sequenced in a study of blood T cell repertoires in COVID-19. TCRdb's table, derived via immunoSEQ multiplex PCR, lists solely in-frame clones and lacks some. The table lists roughly 150,000 clones, 82% of them singletons, with 4% in the top ten. Sequences were obtained from peripheral blood. The receptors stem from a woman aged 80 or older with acute or convalescent COVID-19.

In DNA form, the CDR3 reads TGTGCCAGCAGCACAGGGGGAGGGTTCGAGCAGTACTTC. This translates into CASSTGGGFEQYF. The chain recombines TRBV3-1 (or the pseudogene TRBV3-2) with TRBJ2-7, with a possible D match to TRBD1 (8 bases). Germline values: CDR1 LGHDT, CDR2 YNNKEL (reference sequence). Trimming shortened V by 5 bases and J by 6 bases, and 14 bases separated the two germline ends. The CDR3 spans 13 residues.

Notes on this clone: This same CDR3 is encoded by further DNA sequences in the sample. The chain carries TRBV9 and TRBJ2-7, with TRBD2 matching over 10 bases. Germline trimming cut 4 bases from V and 2 bases from J; bases unmatched to any gene: 6. Germline V gene data show CDR1 as SGDLS and CDR2 as YYNGEE. This CDR3 contains 15 residues. The CDR3 loop reads CASSPLAGVTYEQYF. CDR3 nucleotides: TGTGCCAGCAGCCCCCTAGCGGGAGTTACCTACGAGCAGTACTTC.

V gene TRBV9 combines with J gene TRBJ1-2; 7 bases agree with TRBD1. The junction had 0 bases not matched to a gene; V was cut back by 0 bases and J by 4 bases. Germline V gives CDR1 SGDLS, CDR2 YYNGEE. The CDR3 has 13 residues. The CDR3 loop reads CASSVGQGYGYTF. CDR3 coding DNA: TGTGCCAGCAGCGTAGGACAGGGCTATGGCTACACCTTC.

CDR3 nucleotides: TGTGCCAGCAGCTTAGTGACAGGGTCGTACGAGCAGTACTTC. It encodes CASSLVTGSYEQYF. The chain joins TRBV7-4 to TRBJ2-7; TRBD1 matches at 7 bases. Germline lookup yields CDR1 SGHVT and CDR2 SQSDAQ. V trimming: 1 base; J trimming: 4 bases; junction bases outside the gene matches: 4. The CDR3 length is 14 residues.

The rearrangement links TRBV4-1 to TRBJ1-1; D is uncertain. From germline, CDR1 is MGHRA and CDR2 YSYEKL. CDR3 length: 13 amino acids. V lost 8 bases and J lost 6, with 16 bases in between. CDR3 coding DNA: TGCGCCAGCGGCGGGGTGAAAGTTCCTGAAGCTTTCTTT. Protein product: CASGGVKVPEAFF.

V usage is TRBV27 and J usage is TRBJ1-5; D may be TRBD1 (5 bases). The CDR3 spans 15 residues. Trimming removed 5 bases at V and 6 bases at J, with 17 bases between. CDR1 and CDR2 (germline): MNHEY, SMNVEV (reference sequence). Here the CDR3 reads CASSARTPGGQPQHF. In nucleotides, the CDR3 is TGTGCCAGCAGTGCTCGGACACCCGGTGGTCAGCCCCAGCATTTT.

V and J are TRBV18 and TRBJ2-2; D is uncertain. Deletions cut 1 base from V and 1 base from J, with 4 bases between. The CDR3 runs 14 residues. Per germline, CDR1 KGHSH and CDR2 LQKENI. CDR3 region: CASSPRRNTGELFF. The CDR3 DNA follows: TGTGCCAGCTCACCACGGAGGAACACCGGGGAGCTGTTTTTT.

This chain uses TRBV7-9 with TRBJ1-2, with TRBD1 matching 10 bases. The V segment lost 4 bases and the J segment 8 bases; nucleotides outside the gene matches: 4. Germline V gene data show CDR1 as SEHNR and CDR2 as FQNEAQ (reference sequence). This CDR3 comprises 13 residues. The DNA for the CDR3 is TGTGCCAGCAGCTACGGGACAGGGGAAGGCTACACCTTC. Protein product: CASSYGTGEGYTF.

The count of this clone is one. This chain links TRBV11-3 with TRBJ2-5; D is perhaps TRBD2 (6 bases). Trimming removed 3 bases at V and 4 bases at J, with 9 bases between. CDR3 size: 13 residues. Germline CDR1 is SGHNT and CDR2 is YENEEA. CDR3: CASSFNGGETQYF. The CDR3 DNA follows: TGTGCCAGCAGCTTTAACGGGGGAGAGACCCAGTACTTC.

The rearrangement joins TRBV5-1 to TRBJ1-6; 7 bases map to TRBD1. Germline V CDR1 and CDR2: SGHRS, YFSETQ. CDR3 size: 13 residues. V lost 5 bases to trimming and J lost 8 bases; unmatched junction nucleotides: 4. The chain's CDR3 is CASSSGQDSPLHF. The CDR3 bases are TGCGCCAGCAGTTCCGGACAGGATTCACCCCTCCACTTT.

The genes are TRBV27 and TRBJ2-7; 8 nucleotides align to TRBD2. The germline gives CDR1 MNHEY, CDR2 SMNVEV (reference sequence). Trimming cost V 5 bases and J 5 bases; bases outside gene matches: 17. The CDR3 is 17 amino acids. The CDR3 DNA is TGTGCCAGCAGTACCATCATGACCGGGACTAGAGCGAACGAGCAGTACTTC. Its translation is CASSTIMTGTRANEQYF.